The 19 T cell receptor beta chains below all came from one sample that was sequenced in a study of blood T cell repertoires in COVID-19. Data came from immunoSEQ multiplex PCR; TCRdb stores just in-frame clones and leaves some out. The sample yields hundreds of thousands of clones, approximately 90% seen once. The sample was PBMCs or T cells enriched from blood (not recorded which). These receptors originate from a man aged 35-49 years who had recovered from COVID-19.

This rearrangement joins TRBV3-1 (or the pseudogene TRBV3-2) to TRBJ2-7; TRBD2 agrees at 14 bases. The CDR3 has 16 residues. The ends lost 4 bases at V and 4 bases at J; junction bases unmatched: 6. Germline lookup yields CDR1 LGHDT and CDR2 YNNKEL (reference sequence). This chain's CDR3 is CASSLGTSGSRYEQYF. CDR3 nucleotide sequence: TGTGCCAGCAGCCTCGGGACTAGCGGGAGTAGGTACGAGCAGTACTTC.

The J gene is TRBJ2-5, the V gene TRBV28; 10 bases line up with TRBD1. The CDR3 is 15 amino acids. CDR1 is MDHEN and CDR2 is SYDVKM in the germline V gene. V shed 6 bases, J shed 4 bases, and the junction held 8 bases outside the gene matches. The CDR3 protein is CASRAGTGEVETQYF. The DNA for the CDR3 is TGTGCCAGCAGAGCCGGGACAGGGGAGGTAGAGACCCAGTACTTC.

The V call is TRBV5-1, the J call TRBJ2-1; D remains ambiguous. Between the trimmed V and J ends, which lost 0 bases and 5 bases, there was a span of 6 bases. The CDR3 runs 13 residues. Looked up from germline, CDR1 is SGHRS and CDR2 is YFSETQ. The CDR3 sequence is CASSLDTNNEQFF. As DNA, the CDR3 is TGCGCCAGCAGCTTGGACACAAACAATGAGCAGTTCTTC.

The chain employs TRBV18 and TRBJ1-6, with TRBD1 matching over 10 bases. Germline-derived CDR1 and CDR2 are KGHSH and LQKENI. The CDR3 has 15 amino acids. Trimming cost V 3 bases and J 9 bases; bases outside gene matches: 5. CDR3 DNA sequence: TGTGCCAGCTCACCCGGACAGGGGGTCGGTTCACCCCTCCACTTT. Protein product: CASSPGQGVGSPLHF.

The J gene is TRBJ1-2, the V gene TRBV28; D perhaps matches TRBD1 (5 bases). Trimming removed 7 bases from V and 3 bases from J, with 18 bases in between. CDR3 length equals 15 residues. Germline loops: CDR1 MDHEN, CDR2 SYDVKM. Here the CDR3 DNA reads TGTGCCAGCACCCCCACCCCGCGGGGGTACTATGGCTACACCTTC. It translates to CASTPTPRGYYGYTF.

The V gene is TRBV6-5, the J gene TRBJ1-1; the D gene is possibly TRBD1 (6 bases). Trimming pared 10 bases from V and 1 base from J, leaving 13 bases between. Germline V CDR1 and CDR2: MNHEY, SVGAGI. The CDR3 length is 13 residues. CDR3 bases: TGTGCCACCAGCGGGACACGGAACACTGAAGCTTTCTTT. It is translated as CATSGTRNTEAFF.

This sequence joins TRBV4-2 and TRBJ2-7; 9 nucleotides align to TRBD2. In germline, CDR1 is LGHNA, CDR2 YNFKEQ. This CDR3 has 15 amino acids. With V trimmed by 3 bases and J by 3 bases, 6 bases remained unmatched. The DNA of the CDR3 is TGTGCCAGCAGCCAGGTAGCGGGGGAGCTCTACGAGCAGTACTTC. It encodes CASSQVAGELYEQYF.

This clone showed up just a few times. The chain employs TRBV4-1 and TRBJ2-4; 8 nucleotides match TRBD2. This CDR3 comprises 17 residues. The ends lost 0 bases at V and 1 base at J; junction bases unmatched: 5. CDR1 MGHRA and CDR2 YSYEKL come from the germline V gene. DNA of the CDR3: TGCGCCAGCAGCCAAGACCCTCGGGAGGGGGCCAAAAACATTCAGTACTTC. Its protein product is CASSQDPREGAKNIQYF.

This chain links TRBV5-1 with TRBJ1-1; no firm D call. Trimming took 2 bases from V and 3 from J, leaving 11 bases between them. The CDR3 has 14 amino acids. Germline V gene data show CDR1 as SGHRS and CDR2 as YFSETQ. The CDR3 nucleotides read TGCGCCAGCAGCTTCGGGGTAATGGACACTGAAGCTTTCTTT. The encoded protein is CASSFGVMDTEAFF.

The chain employs TRBV3-1 (or the pseudogene TRBV3-2) and TRBJ2-7, with 12 positions matching TRBD2. V was pared by 4 bases and J by 6 bases, with 13 bases of the junction left unmatched. Germline CDR1 is LGHDT and CDR2 is YNNKEL (reference sequence). The CDR3 is 17 amino acids. The CDR3 loop is CASSLHITSGGIGEQYF. CDR3 bases: TGTGCCAGCAGCCTACACATTACTAGCGGGGGGATCGGCGAGCAGTACTTC.

In the case of this clone: This specimen includes other DNA sequences encoding the same CDR3. The chain employs TRBV5-4 and TRBJ2-1; 8 bases map to TRBD2. There are 15 residues in the CDR3. V dropped 2 bases and J dropped 3; count of bases not matched to a gene: 4. The germline CDR1 and CDR2 sequences are SGHNT and YYREEE (reference sequence). As DNA, the CDR3 is TGTGCCAGCAGCTTTAAGCGGGAGAGCTACAATGAGCAGTTCTTC. It is translated as CASSFKRESYNEQFF. Full variable domain (missing parts from reference TRBV5-4 and TRBJ2-1): ETGVTQSPTHLIKTRGQQVTLRCSSQSGHNTVSWYQQALGQGPQFIFQYYREEENGRGNFPPRFSGLQFPNYSSELNVNALELDDSALYLCASSFKRESYNEQFFGPGTRLTVL.

The rearrangement joins TRBV21-1 to TRBJ2-5; TRBD1 was called by the table and not checked on the DNA. TRBV21-1 is deemed a pseudogene. This CDR3 has 15 amino acids. CDR3 bases: TGTGCCAGCAGCAATGCTGGGACAGGACAGGCGACCCAGTACTTC. It specifies CASSNAGTGQATQYF.

A note on this clone: The sample has other DNA sequences that encode this CDR3 too. This chain uses TRBV6-4 with TRBJ2-7; D is possibly TRBD2 (5 bases). Germline lookup yields CDR1 MRHNA and CDR2 SNTAGT. V dropped 8 bases and J dropped 5 bases, with 19 bases sitting between them. This CDR3 contains 14 residues. CDR3 bases: TGTGCCAGCCTCTCGGGGAAAAGTATCCACGAGCAGTACTTC. Protein: CASLSGKSIHEQYF.

J is TRBJ1-1 and V is TRBV10-3; D is unresolved. This CDR3 has 12 residues. The V gene's germline CDR1 is ENHRY and CDR2 SYGVKD. V was cut by 4 bases and J by 10 bases, with 13 bases left in between. CDR3 coding DNA: TGTGCCATCAGTGGGGAGGCAGGTAGAGCTTTCTTT. It encodes CAISGEAGRAFF.

This rearrangement joins TRBV12-5 to TRBJ1-6, with 7 bases identical to TRBD1. This CDR3 comprises 17 residues. V trimming: 1 base; J trimming: 10 bases; junction bases outside the gene matches: 13. Per the germline V gene, CDR1 is LGHNT and CDR2 is FRNRAP. CDR3: CASGLGFWDRLWSPLHF. In nucleotides, the CDR3 is TGTGCTAGTGGTTTGGGTTTCTGGGACAGACTCTGGTCACCCCTCCACTTT.

This clone was picked up a small number of times. The rearrangement links TRBV7-8 to TRBJ1-2; 8 nucleotides line up with TRBD1. Germline CDR1 SGHVS, CDR2 FQNEAQ. The CDR3 runs to 13 residues. V trimming: 5 bases; J trimming: 4 bases; junction bases outside the gene matches: 3. The CDR3 spells CASSPQGAYGYTF. The CDR3 nucleotides are TGTGCCAGCAGCCCTCAGGGGGCCTATGGCTACACCTTC.

This rearrangement joins TRBV5-1 to TRBJ1-2; D perhaps matches TRBD1 (6 bases). Germline V gene lookup returns CDR1 SGHRS and CDR2 YFSETQ. The CDR3 contains 13 residues. Trimming left V 6 bases short and J 6 bases short, with 15 bases between. The CDR3 sequence: CASTQQGRDGYTF. In nucleotides, the CDR3 is TGCGCCAGCACCCAACAGGGCAGGGATGGCTACACCTTC.

The chain has TRBV11-2 and TRBJ2-2; TRBD2 aligns across 9 bases. Germline values: CDR1 SGHAT, CDR2 FQNNGV. The V and J ends lost 0 bases and 7 bases, in that order; junction bases with no gene match: 9. The CDR3 loop spans 17 amino acids. CDR3 nucleotide sequence: TGTGCCAGCAGCTTAGATCGCGGGGGGGCTGGAGGCGGGGAGCTGTTTTTT. Translation: CASSLDRGGAGGGELFF.

The chain couples TRBV5-1 to TRBJ2-3; TRBD2 matches at 7 bases. With V trimmed by 2 bases and J by 4 bases, 13 bases remained unmatched. The germline V gene has CDR1 SGHRS and CDR2 YFSETQ. The length of the CDR3 is 17 residues. This chain's CDR3 is CASSFILVGGPPDTQYF. CDR3 nucleotide sequence: TGCGCCAGCAGCTTTATATTAGTGGGAGGGCCCCCAGATACGCAGTATTTT.